The T cell receptor beta chain under discussion was sequenced for a study of shared clonotypes between healthy human individuals. Deep-level settings were used for running the assay. Only in-frame clones appear in the TCRdb table, and some are missing; sequencing was by immunoSEQ multiplex PCR. The sample shows about 870,000 clones, around 93% of them seen only once. Positive CCR7 selection of CD45RO-negative cells yielded the naive CD8 cells, and terminally differentiated effector memory CD45RA+ cells were excluded. On this clone itself: Its antigen remains unknown.

Trimming took 3 bases from V and 4 from J; bases not matched to a gene: 18. In germline, CDR1 is SGDLS, CDR2 YYNGEE. This CDR3 is 18 amino acids long. General study findings and limits: In contrast to clonotypes shared by all four donors, non-shared clonotypes had lower generation probabilities. Donors were few, which limited the genetic and exposure-history diversity represented. Among donors, the sharing of clonotypes was expected to be influenced by sequencing depth.

The chain combines TRBV9 with TRBJ1-1, with TRBD1 matching 7 bases. The clonotype originates from a man under 40 in good health. Sequencing used naive CD8+ T cells sorted from blood. This chain's CDR3 is CASSARGAQGTALTEAFF. The CDR3 DNA reads TGTGCCAGCAGCGCCAGGGGGGCCCAGGGGACCGCACTCACTGAAGCTTTCTTT.